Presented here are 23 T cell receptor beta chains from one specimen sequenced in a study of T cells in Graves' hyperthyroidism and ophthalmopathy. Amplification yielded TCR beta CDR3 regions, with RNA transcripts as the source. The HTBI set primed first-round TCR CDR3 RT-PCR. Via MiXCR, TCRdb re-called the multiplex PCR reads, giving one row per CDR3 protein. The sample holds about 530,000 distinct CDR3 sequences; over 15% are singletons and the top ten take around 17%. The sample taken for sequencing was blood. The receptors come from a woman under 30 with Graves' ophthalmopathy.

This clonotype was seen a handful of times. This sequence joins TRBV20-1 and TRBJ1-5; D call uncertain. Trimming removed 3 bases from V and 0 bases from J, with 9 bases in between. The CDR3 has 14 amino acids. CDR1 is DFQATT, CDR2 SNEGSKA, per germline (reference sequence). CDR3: CSASIGVSNQPQHF. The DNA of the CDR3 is TGCAGTGCTAGTATCGGGGTTAGCAATCAGCCCCAGCATTTT.

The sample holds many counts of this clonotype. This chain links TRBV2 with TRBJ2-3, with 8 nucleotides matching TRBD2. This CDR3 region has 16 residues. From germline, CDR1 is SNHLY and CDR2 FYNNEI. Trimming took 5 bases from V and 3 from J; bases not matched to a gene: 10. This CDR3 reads CASSQSVAGLTDTQYF. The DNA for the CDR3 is TGTGCCAGCAGTCAGTCCGTAGCGGGGTTAACAGATACGCAGTATTTT.

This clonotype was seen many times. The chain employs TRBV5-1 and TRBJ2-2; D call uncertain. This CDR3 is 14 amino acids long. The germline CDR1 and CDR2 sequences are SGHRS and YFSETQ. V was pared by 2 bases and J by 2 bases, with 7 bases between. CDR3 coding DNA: TGCGCCAGCAGCTTTGGTCAAAACACCGGGGAGCTGTTTTTT. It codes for CASSFGQNTGELFF.

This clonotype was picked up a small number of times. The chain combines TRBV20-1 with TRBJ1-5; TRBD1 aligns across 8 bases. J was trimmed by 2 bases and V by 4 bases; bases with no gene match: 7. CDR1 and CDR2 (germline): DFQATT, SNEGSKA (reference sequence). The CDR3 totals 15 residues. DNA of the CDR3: TGCAGTGCTAAGGACAGGGAGAGAGGCAATCAGCCCCAGCATTTT. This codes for CSAKDRERGNQPQHF.

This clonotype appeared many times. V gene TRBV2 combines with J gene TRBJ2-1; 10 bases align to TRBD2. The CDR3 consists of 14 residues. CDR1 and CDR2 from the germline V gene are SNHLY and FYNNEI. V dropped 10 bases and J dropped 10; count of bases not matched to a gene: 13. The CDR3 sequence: CATRSSGGAREQFF. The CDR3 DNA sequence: TGTGCCACTCGGTCCAGCGGGGGGGCCAGGGAGCAGTTCTTC.

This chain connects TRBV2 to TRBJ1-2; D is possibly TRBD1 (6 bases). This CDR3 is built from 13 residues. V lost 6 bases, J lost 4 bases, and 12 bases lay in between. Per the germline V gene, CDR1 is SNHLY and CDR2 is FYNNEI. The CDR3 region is CASRDRTSYGYTF. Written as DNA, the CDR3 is TGTGCCAGCAGAGACAGGACTTCCTATGGCTACACCTTC.

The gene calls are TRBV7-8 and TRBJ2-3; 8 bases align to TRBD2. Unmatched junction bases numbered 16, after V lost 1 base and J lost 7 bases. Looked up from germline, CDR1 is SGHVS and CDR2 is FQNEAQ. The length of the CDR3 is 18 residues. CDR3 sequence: CASSLVLRGRRVTHTQYF. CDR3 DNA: TGTGCCAGCAGCTTAGTACTGCGCGGGAGGAGGGTCACTCATACGCAGTATTTT. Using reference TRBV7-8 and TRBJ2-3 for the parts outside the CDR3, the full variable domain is GAGVSQSPRYKVAKRGQDVALRCDPISGHVSLFWYQQALGQGPEFLTYFQNEAQLDKSGLPSDRFFAERPEGSVSTLKIQRTQQEDSAVYLCASSLVLRGRRVTHTQYFGPGTRLTVL.

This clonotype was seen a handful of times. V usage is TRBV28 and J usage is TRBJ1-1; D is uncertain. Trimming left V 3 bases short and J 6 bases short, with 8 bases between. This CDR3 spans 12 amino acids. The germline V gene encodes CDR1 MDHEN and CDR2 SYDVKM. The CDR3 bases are TGTGCCAGCAGTTTCGCTGTCCCTGAAGCTTTCTTT. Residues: CASSFAVPEAFF. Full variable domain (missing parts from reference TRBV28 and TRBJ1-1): DVKVTQSSRYLVKRTGEKVFLECVQDMDHENMFWYRQDPGLGLRLIYFSYDVKMKEKGDIPEGYSVSREKKERFSLILESASTNQTSMYLCASSFAVPEAFFGQGTRLTVV.

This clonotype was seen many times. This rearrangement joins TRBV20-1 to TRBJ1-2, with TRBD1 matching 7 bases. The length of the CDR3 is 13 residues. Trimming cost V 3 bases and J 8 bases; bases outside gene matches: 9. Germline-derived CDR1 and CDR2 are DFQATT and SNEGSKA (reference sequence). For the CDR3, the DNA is TGCAGTGCTAGTATCCCGCGGACAGGAGGCTACACCTTC. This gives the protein CSASIPRTGGYTF.

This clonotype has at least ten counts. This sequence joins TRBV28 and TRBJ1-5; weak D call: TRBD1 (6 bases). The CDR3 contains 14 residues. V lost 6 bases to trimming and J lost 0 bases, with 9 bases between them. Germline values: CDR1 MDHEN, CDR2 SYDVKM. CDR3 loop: CASRDRHSNQPQHF. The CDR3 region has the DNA TGTGCCAGCAGAGACAGGCATAGCAATCAGCCCCAGCATTTT. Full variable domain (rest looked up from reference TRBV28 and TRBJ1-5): DVKVTQSSRYLVKRTGEKVFLECVQDMDHENMFWYRQDPGLGLRLIYFSYDVKMKEKGDIPEGYSVSREKKERFSLILESASTNQTSMYLCASRDRHSNQPQHFGDGTRLSIL.

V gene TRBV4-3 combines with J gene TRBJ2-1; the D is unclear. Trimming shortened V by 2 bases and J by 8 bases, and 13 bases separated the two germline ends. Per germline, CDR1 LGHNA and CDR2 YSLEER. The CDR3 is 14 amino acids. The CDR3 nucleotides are TGCGCCAGCAGCCAAAAAAGCGCCCCCCATGAGCAGTTCTTC. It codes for CASSQKSAPHEQFF.

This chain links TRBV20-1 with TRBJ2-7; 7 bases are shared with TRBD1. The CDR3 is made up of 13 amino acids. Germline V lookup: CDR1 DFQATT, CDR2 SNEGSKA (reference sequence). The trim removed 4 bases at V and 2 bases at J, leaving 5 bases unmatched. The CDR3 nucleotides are TGCAGTGCTACCACGGGACAGACCTACGAGCAGTACTTC. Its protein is CSATTGQTYEQYF.

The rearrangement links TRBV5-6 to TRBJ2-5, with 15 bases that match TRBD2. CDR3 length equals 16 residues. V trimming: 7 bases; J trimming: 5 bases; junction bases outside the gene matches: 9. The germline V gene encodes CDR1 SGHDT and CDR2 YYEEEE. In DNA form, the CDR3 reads TGTGCCAGCGGCTGGACTAGCGGGGGGGCGTCTGAGACCCAGTACTTC. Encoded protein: CASGWTSGGASETQYF.

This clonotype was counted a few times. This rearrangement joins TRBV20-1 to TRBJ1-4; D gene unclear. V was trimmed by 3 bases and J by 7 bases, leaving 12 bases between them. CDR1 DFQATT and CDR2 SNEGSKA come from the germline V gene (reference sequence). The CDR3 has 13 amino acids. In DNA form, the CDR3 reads TGCAGTGCTAGCGGGCCTATCGGTGAAAAACTGTTTTTT. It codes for CSASGPIGEKLFF.

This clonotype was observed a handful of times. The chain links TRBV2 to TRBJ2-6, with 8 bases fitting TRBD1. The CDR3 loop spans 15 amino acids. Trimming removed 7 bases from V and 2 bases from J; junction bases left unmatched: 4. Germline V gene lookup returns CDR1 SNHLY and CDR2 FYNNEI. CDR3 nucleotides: TGTGCCAGCACCGGACAGGGAGCTGGGGCCAACGTCCTGACTTTC. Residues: CASTGQGAGANVLTF.

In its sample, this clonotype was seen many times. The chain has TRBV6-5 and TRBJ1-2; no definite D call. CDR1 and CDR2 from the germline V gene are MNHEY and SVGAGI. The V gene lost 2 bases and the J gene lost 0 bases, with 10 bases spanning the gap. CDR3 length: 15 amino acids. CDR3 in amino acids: CASSYTLNSNYGYTF. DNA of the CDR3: TGTGCCAGCAGTTACACCCTAAACTCTAACTATGGCTACACCTTC.

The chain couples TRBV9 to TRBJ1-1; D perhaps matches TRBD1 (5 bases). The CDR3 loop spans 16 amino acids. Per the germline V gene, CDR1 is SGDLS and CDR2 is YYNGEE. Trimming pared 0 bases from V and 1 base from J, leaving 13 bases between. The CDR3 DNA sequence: TGTGCCAGCAGCGTAGTTCCCCAGGGTTGGAACACTGAAGCTTTCTTT. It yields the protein CASSVVPQGWNTEAFF.

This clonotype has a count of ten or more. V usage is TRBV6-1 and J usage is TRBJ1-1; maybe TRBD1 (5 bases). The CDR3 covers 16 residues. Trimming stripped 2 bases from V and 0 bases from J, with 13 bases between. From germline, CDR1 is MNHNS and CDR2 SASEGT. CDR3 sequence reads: CASSEWGIGMNTEAFF. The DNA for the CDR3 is TGTGCCAGCAGTGAATGGGGGATCGGGATGAACACTGAAGCTTTCTTT.

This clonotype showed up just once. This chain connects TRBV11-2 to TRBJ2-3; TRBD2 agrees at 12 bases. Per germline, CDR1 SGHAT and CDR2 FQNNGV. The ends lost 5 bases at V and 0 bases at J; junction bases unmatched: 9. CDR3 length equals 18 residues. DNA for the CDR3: TGTGCCAGCAGCCCGACTAGCGGGAGAGCTACTAGCACAGATACGCAGTATTTT. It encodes CASSPTSGRATSTDTQYF.

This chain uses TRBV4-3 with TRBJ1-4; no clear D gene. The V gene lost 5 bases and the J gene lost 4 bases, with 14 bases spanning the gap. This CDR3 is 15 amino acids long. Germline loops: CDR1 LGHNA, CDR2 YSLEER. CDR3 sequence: CASSSGQSSNEKLFF. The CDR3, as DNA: TGCGCCAGCAGCAGTGGCCAGTCAAGTAATGAAAAACTGTTTTTT.

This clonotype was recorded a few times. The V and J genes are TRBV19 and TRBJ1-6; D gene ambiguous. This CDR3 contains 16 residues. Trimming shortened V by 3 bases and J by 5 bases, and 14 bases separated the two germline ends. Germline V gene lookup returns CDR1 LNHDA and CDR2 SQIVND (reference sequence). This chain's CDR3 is CASSMNAGGDNSPLHF. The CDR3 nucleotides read TGTGCCAGTAGTATGAATGCCGGCGGGGATAATTCACCCCTCCACTTT.

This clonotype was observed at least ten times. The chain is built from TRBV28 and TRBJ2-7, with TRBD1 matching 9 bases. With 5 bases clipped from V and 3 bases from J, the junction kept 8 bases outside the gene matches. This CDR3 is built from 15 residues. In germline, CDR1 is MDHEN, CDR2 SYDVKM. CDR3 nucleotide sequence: TGTGCCAGCAGTCCGGCGGGACAGGGCTTCTACGAGCAGTACTTC. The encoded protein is CASSPAGQGFYEQYF.

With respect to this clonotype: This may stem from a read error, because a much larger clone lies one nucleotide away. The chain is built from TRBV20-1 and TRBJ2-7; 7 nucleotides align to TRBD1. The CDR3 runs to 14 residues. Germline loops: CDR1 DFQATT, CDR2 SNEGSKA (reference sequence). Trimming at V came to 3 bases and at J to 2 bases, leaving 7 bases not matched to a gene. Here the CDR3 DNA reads TGCAGTGCTAGTGACCCGGGACAGCCCTACGAGCAGTACTTC. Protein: CSASDPGQPYEQYF.